This T cell receptor (beta chain) was profiled in a study of T cells in Graves' hyperthyroidism and ophthalmopathy. This clonotype showed up just a few times. Its target is unknown. Germline CDR1 and CDR2: LGHDT and YNNKEL (reference sequence). V was shortened by 4 bases and J by 6 bases, with 12 bases between the two germline ends. CDR3 length: 13 amino acids. TCR beta CDR3 sequences were amplified from RNA transcripts. HTBI primers were the set used in a first-round RT-PCR of the TCR CDR3. TCRdb re-analysed the multiplex PCR reads in MiXCR, keeping a single row per CDR3 protein. The data hold roughly 500,000 distinct CDR3 sequences, with approximately 25% observed a single time. Study-level findings and limits: The model forecast ophthalmopathy, anticipating it by a median around 6.9 months before onset.

The study included ophthalmopathy patients with Clinical Activity Score at least 3, NOSPECS grade at least 4 and duration under 3 months. Diagnoses were established using clinical symptoms, serum thyroxine and TRAb, thyroid ultrasound and orbital computed tomography. It was over 9.5 ml of fresh peripheral blood that supplied the PBMCs. The chain combines TRBV3-1 with TRBJ1-1, with a weak D call TRBD1 (6 bases). This receptor was obtained from a woman aged 25 to 39 with Graves' ophthalmopathy. Sequenced input: blood. This chain's CDR3 is CASSPTGLSEAFF. The CDR3 DNA is TGTGCCAGCAGCCCCACAGGGTTATCTGAAGCTTTCTTT.